Sequencing of this T cell receptor (beta chain) was carried out in a study of T cells after posttransplantation cyclophosphamide (dated by TCRdb to the mid-2010s). Notes on the research overall: The study tracked T cell repertoire reconstitution by TRB sequencing after myeloablative bone marrow transplantation using posttransplantation cyclophosphamide as GVHD prophylaxis. Antigen receptor sequencing was done on samples from some 35 PTCy-treated patients and from 15 to 20 related bone marrow donors of those patients. Blood from every one of the 30 to 40 PTCy patients who had 1-year posttransplant specimens underwent TRB sequencing. In 3 patients, up to about 3 additional blood samples taken between 2 and 5.2 years after transplant also underwent TRB sequencing, as did pretransplant blood from a handful of patients. Because TRA and TRB clonality correlated tightly in about 9 samples, the subsequent TCR analyses were limited to TRB only. Public TRB sequences were searched against a database of over 3,000 sequences associated with responses to pathogens, tumor antigens, self-antigens and alloantigens. Overall results and qualifications from the work: The TRB repertoires of T cells infiltrating skin or the GI tract showed only limited overlap with the TRB repertoires found in blood. Across approximately 45 patients, TRB clonality was highly associated with recipient CMV seropositivity and CMV reactivation, and diversity in PTCy patients was similar to diversity in CNI/methotrexate controls. At 1-2 months, donor-recipient similarity was low but rose over the first year, and the later blood repertoires were often dominated by donor CD8+ memory clones.

Peripheral blood samples were provided by related bone marrow donors on the day of marrow donation. Peripheral blood and bone marrow mononuclear cells were isolated by Ficoll-Hypaque density centrifugation and cryopreserved. CD4+ and CD8+ T cells, including naive and memory subsets, were sorted by FACS using a FACSAria II. The CDR3 starts with the cysteine, ends with the phenylalanine, and has 14 residues. Here the CDR3 DNA is all that survives: 42 bases in frame from base 1. Trimming costs V 0 bases and J 6 bases, and their ends lie 8 bases apart. CDR1 MRHNA and CDR2 SNTAGT are derived from the germline V gene. TRB sequencing used genomic DNA with the immunoSEQ assay at survey resolution or the hsTCRB kit. The paper's processing steps were these. The immunoSEQ software handled initial read processing, and the LymphoSeq R package was used for repertoire analyses. For each TRB dataset, clonality was calculated as 1 minus normalized Shannon entropy, and the Gini coefficient was computed as well. To infer phenotypes in unsorted samples, TRB sequences from sorted subsets of the recipient or donor were mapped onto unsorted samples from the same recipient. TCRdb obtained this table from immuneACCESS and retained in-frame rearrangements with V and J assigned. These tables miss some clones; where compared with another copy, unresolved V genes account for less than half of the shortfall, and the remainder is unexplained. V and J calls and clone size follow that table, whereas D and trimming were derived from the DNA. The sample records roughly 1,300 clones, roughly 68% of which are singletons. The ten largest make up 12% of the sample.

Points on this clone: The antigen it binds to is not known. No base qualities exist here, and no much larger clone lies one base off it.

The TCR originated in a man in his forties or fifties in good health, CMV-negative, and a related stem cell transplant donor. Material for sequencing was memory CD8+ T cells sorted from blood. The sequence joins TRBV6-4 to TRBJ2-2; a confident D gene designation cannot be given. The bases are TGTGCCAGCAGTGACTCTCCGGAGTCCGGGGAGCTGTTTTTT. Protein translation: CASSDSPESGELFF.